This TCR beta chain was observed in a study of T-cell memory formation after mild COVID-19. Study summary: Largely, the TCR clusters proved donor specific. Findings and caveats of the study: CD4+ clones that contracted lay mainly in CM and EM; CD8+ ones lay in EMRA.

This clonotype was counted only a few times. Its antigen is unknown. Unmatched junction bases numbered 5, after V lost 8 bases and J lost 7 bases. This CDR3 contains 14 residues. Constant-segment primers served in 5'RACE that generated TCR alpha and TCR beta cDNA libraries bearing sample barcodes and UMIs. TCRdb independently ran MiXCR on the 5' RACE reads; one entry per CDR3 protein. The repertoire includes about 430,000 distinct CDR3 sequences, 20% to 25% of them detected once, and around 8.8% sits in the top ten. The genes are TRBV12-3 or TRBV12-4 and TRBJ2-2; 12 nucleotides align to TRBD1. The sequence was collected from an adult woman who had mild COVID-19 (a few samples of this study predate the infection). Cell type and time point are not known. The source material was PBMCs or a T cell subset sorted from them (not recorded which). This CDR3 is CASSGTGGIGELFF. CDR3 nucleotide sequence: TGTGCCAGCTCCGGGACAGGGGGCATCGGGGAGCTGTTTTTT.